The next 23 T cell receptor beta chains were all read from a single sample in a study of blood T cell repertoires in COVID-19. Data came from immunoSEQ multiplex PCR; TCRdb stores just in-frame clones and leaves some out. The table lists approximately 140,000 clones, more than 75% of them singletons. The sequenced material came from peripheral blood. These receptors were obtained from a man aged 70-80 years with active COVID-19.

The chain joins TRBV14 to TRBJ2-7; TRBD2 might be the D (6 bases). This CDR3 region has 13 residues. CDR1 and CDR2 (germline): SGHDN, FVKESK. V was shortened by 8 bases and J by 6 bases, with 17 bases between the two germline ends. Here the CDR3 reads CASAGRVTAEQYF. For the CDR3, the DNA is TGTGCCAGCGCGGGAAGGGTGACAGCCGAGCAGTACTTC.

This chain uses TRBV30 with TRBJ2-2; D is possibly TRBD1 (6 bases). The germline V and J ends were trimmed by 2 bases and 5 bases, with 12 bases remaining between them. The CDR3 runs 14 residues. Looked up from germline, CDR1 is GTSNPN and CDR2 is SVGIG (reference sequence). The CDR3: CAWSTHRATGELFF. CDR3 coding DNA: TGTGCCTGGAGTACCCACAGGGCGACCGGGGAGCTGTTTTTT.

The chain recombines TRBV5-6 with TRBJ1-1; D remains ambiguous. V shed 0 bases and J shed 5 bases, with 17 bases lying between them. CDR3 length: 16 amino acids. Germline V gene sequence: CDR1 SGHDT, CDR2 YYEEEE. The CDR3 coding sequence is TGTGCCAGCAGCTTGGCCAGTGCGGGGTGGGTTACTGAAGCTTTCTTT. Translating it yields CASSLASAGWVTEAFF.

The chain joins TRBV4-1 to TRBJ1-2; tentative D call: TRBD1 (5 bases). Trimming pared 4 bases from V and 3 bases from J, leaving 18 bases between. CDR3 length equals 16 residues. Germline V CDR1 and CDR2: MGHRA, YSYEKL. In DNA form, the CDR3 reads TGCGCCAGCAGCCCCGCCGGGGGGGTTACTTACTATGGCTACACCTTC. This translates into CASSPAGGVTYYGYTF.

This chain joins TRBV29-1 and TRBJ2-1; 7 bases line up with TRBD2. The CDR3 totals 16 residues. J lost 4 bases, V lost 0 bases, and 9 bases had no gene match. CDR1 is SQVTM and CDR2 is ANQGSEA in the germline V gene. CDR3 loop: CSVEDLAGEGYNEQFF. The DNA of the CDR3 is TGCAGCGTTGAAGATCTGGCGGGAGAAGGGTACAATGAGCAGTTCTTC.

The genes are TRBV6-2 or TRBV6-3 and TRBJ2-5; D remains unclear. This CDR3 has 12 residues. The germline V gene encodes CDR1 MNHEY and CDR2 SVGEGT. With 6 bases removed from V and 5 bases from J, the gap between germline ends came to 10 bases. The CDR3 bases are TGTGCCAGCAGCCTTTATCGGGAGACCCAGTACTTC. Residues: CASSLYRETQYF.

The genes are TRBV2 and TRBJ2-4; 7 bases map to TRBD1. The J segment lost 7 bases and the V segment lost 2 bases, leaving 5 bases of the junction unmatched. The germline gives CDR1 SNHLY, CDR2 FYNNEI. This CDR3 spans 14 amino acids. CDR3 DNA: TGTGCCAGCAGTGAATCTCCGGGACAGAACATTCAGTACTTC. Residues: CASSESPGQNIQYF.

This chain joins TRBV19 and TRBJ2-7; a possible D gene is TRBD1 (6 bases). Trimming stripped 3 bases from V and 0 bases from J, with 12 bases between. This CDR3 region has 15 residues. Germline lookup yields CDR1 LNHDA and CDR2 SQIVND (reference sequence). CDR3 bases: TGTGCCAGTAGTATCTTCCGACAGGACTCCTACGAGCAGTACTTC. The encoded protein is CASSIFRQDSYEQYF.

The chain combines TRBV7-3 with TRBJ2-1, with a tentative D call TRBD2 (5 bases). The CDR3 is 14 residues long. V gave up 4 bases and J gave up 10 bases, with 17 bases separating them. Per the germline V gene, CDR1 is SGHTA and CDR2 is FQGTGA. The CDR3 loop is CASSSGGLAREQFF. CDR3 coding DNA: TGTGCCAGCAGCTCCGGTGGGCTAGCCCGCGAGCAGTTCTTC.

This clone was detected a few times. This chain joins TRBV27 and TRBJ2-5, with D unclear. CDR1 and CDR2 from the germline V gene are MNHEY and SMNVEV (reference sequence). This CDR3 region has 13 residues. Trimming shortened V by 1 base and J by 4 bases, and 7 bases separated the two germline ends. CDR3 nucleotides: TGTGCCAGCAGTTTATTTGGCGGAGAGACCCAGTACTTC. Translation gives CASSLFGGETQYF.

A single count supports this clone. J is TRBJ2-7 and V is TRBV2, with TRBD1 identical over 7 bases. Germline V gives CDR1 SNHLY, CDR2 FYNNEI. The CDR3 loop spans 12 amino acids. Trimming removed 7 bases from V and 3 bases from J; junction bases left unmatched: 3. The CDR3 DNA sequence: TGTGCCAGCAATCGACAGGGCTACGAGCAGTACTTC. This sequence encodes CASNRQGYEQYF.

The chain combines TRBV4-1 with TRBJ2-3; 12 nucleotides align to TRBD2. Trimming took 3 bases from V and 0 from J; bases not matched to a gene: 7. Looked up from germline, CDR1 is MGHRA and CDR2 is YSYEKL. The CDR3 runs to 18 residues. The DNA for the CDR3 is TGCGCCAGCAGCCAGCGGACTAGCGGGATGGGAAGCACAGATACGCAGTATTTT. The encoded protein is CASSQRTSGMGSTDTQYF.

This clone was observed a single time. The CDR3 sequence: CASSSSSGRETYEQYF. The CDR3 DNA is TGTGCCAGCAGTTCCTCTAGCGGGAGGGAGACCTACGAGCAGTACTTC. This chain uses TRBV28 with TRBJ2-7, with 12 bases identical to TRBD2. V gave up 4 bases and J gave up 2 bases; unmatched junction bases: 6. This CDR3 is 16 amino acids long. Germline V gives CDR1 MDHEN, CDR2 SYDVKM.

The J gene is TRBJ2-6, the V gene TRBV19; tentatively, D is TRBD1 (5 bases). CDR1 is LNHDA, CDR2 SQIVND, per germline (reference sequence). V was cut by 1 base and J by 4 bases, with 14 bases left in between. This CDR3 has 17 amino acids. CDR3 sequence (DNA): TGTGCCAGTAGTATAGGGCAGGGAAGAACCGGGGCCAACGTCCTGACTTTC. It codes for CASSIGQGRTGANVLTF.

The chain has TRBV10-3 and TRBJ2-3; 10 positions match TRBD1. Unmatched junction bases numbered 10, after V lost 4 bases and J lost 3 bases. Looked up from germline, CDR1 is ENHRY and CDR2 is SYGVKD. The CDR3 totals 17 residues. Written as DNA, the CDR3 is TGTGCCATCAGTGCAGCCGGGACAGGGGTACAAACAGATACGCAGTATTTT. Translation gives CAISAAGTGVQTDTQYF.

The V gene is TRBV19, the J gene TRBJ1-3; TRBD1 matches at 9 bases. In germline, CDR1 is LNHDA, CDR2 SQIVND (reference sequence). The CDR3 has 15 amino acids. Unmatched junction bases numbered 9, after V lost 7 bases and J lost 5 bases. The CDR3 DNA sequence: TGTGCCAGTACCCGGACAGGGGAGCGCCGAAACACCATATATTTT. This encodes CASTRTGERRNTIYF.

This chain joins TRBV7-9 and TRBJ2-1; D is possibly TRBD2 (5 bases). The CDR3 runs to 15 residues. The V end was cut by 6 bases, the J end by 4 bases, with 16 bases between. Germline V lookup: CDR1 SEHNR, CDR2 FQNEAQ (reference sequence). The CDR3, as DNA: TGTGCCAGCAGACCGACTAAACCCCAGTACAATGAGCAGTTCTTC. This encodes CASRPTKPQYNEQFF.

A note on this clone: The junction shows a germline mismatch at one end, possibly a read error. This sequence joins TRBV10-1 and TRBJ2-3; a weak D match, TRBD2 (6 bases). CDR1 and CDR2 (germline): WNHNN, SYGVQD (reference sequence). This CDR3 contains 17 residues. CDR3 DNA: TGCGCCAGCAGTGAAAGCCCGTTGGAGGGAGTAGGAGATGCGCAGTATTTT. This sequence encodes CASSESPLEGVGDAQYF.

The V gene is TRBV5-4, the J gene TRBJ2-2; D call uncertain. V shed 9 bases and J shed 5 bases, with 14 bases lying between them. Germline V gene lookup returns CDR1 SGHNT and CDR2 YYREEE (reference sequence). The length of the CDR3 is 13 residues. The CDR3, as DNA: TGTGCCACCCTGGATTCCGGGACCGGGGAGCTGTTTTTT. This sequence encodes CATLDSGTGELFF.

The count of this clone is one. One end of the junction does not line up with germline, which may come from a read error. CDR3 amino acids: CASSLTTGSRPAGFF. The CDR3 bases are TGTGCCAGCAGTTTAACGACAGGGTCTAGGCCAGCGGGTTTTTTC. The chain combines TRBV28 with TRBJ2-7; D is possibly TRBD1 (7 bases). This CDR3 has 15 amino acids. Germline values: CDR1 MDHEN, CDR2 SYDVKM.

V and J are TRBV6-5 and TRBJ1-5; weak D call: TRBD1 (5 bases). The germline V gene encodes CDR1 MNHEY and CDR2 SVGAGI. Trimming stripped 9 bases from V and 9 bases from J, with 18 bases between. The CDR3 contains 13 residues. CDR3 in amino acids: CASSPLGQGPQHF. The DNA for the CDR3 is TGTGCCAGTTCCCCCCTGGGCCAGGGGCCCCAGCATTTT.

The gene calls are TRBV3-1 (or the pseudogene TRBV3-2) and TRBJ1-1; the match to TRBD1 covers 10 bases. J was trimmed by 1 base and V by 4 bases; bases with no gene match: 3. The CDR3 runs 15 residues. Germline V gene sequence: CDR1 LGHDT, CDR2 YNNKEL (reference sequence). The CDR3 DNA is TGTGCCAGCAGCCTAGACAGGGGGCCGAACACTGAAGCTTTCTTT. Its translation is CASSLDRGPNTEAFF.

The chain recombines TRBV6-5 with TRBJ2-1; 7 bases match TRBD2. Germline V gene data show CDR1 as MNHEY and CDR2 as SVGAGI. The J segment lost 8 bases and the V segment lost 0 bases, leaving 4 bases of the junction unmatched. This CDR3 spans 14 amino acids. CDR3 loop: CASSYSMGGDEQFF. The CDR3 DNA reads as TGTGCCAGCAGTTACTCAATGGGGGGGGATGAGCAGTTCTTC.